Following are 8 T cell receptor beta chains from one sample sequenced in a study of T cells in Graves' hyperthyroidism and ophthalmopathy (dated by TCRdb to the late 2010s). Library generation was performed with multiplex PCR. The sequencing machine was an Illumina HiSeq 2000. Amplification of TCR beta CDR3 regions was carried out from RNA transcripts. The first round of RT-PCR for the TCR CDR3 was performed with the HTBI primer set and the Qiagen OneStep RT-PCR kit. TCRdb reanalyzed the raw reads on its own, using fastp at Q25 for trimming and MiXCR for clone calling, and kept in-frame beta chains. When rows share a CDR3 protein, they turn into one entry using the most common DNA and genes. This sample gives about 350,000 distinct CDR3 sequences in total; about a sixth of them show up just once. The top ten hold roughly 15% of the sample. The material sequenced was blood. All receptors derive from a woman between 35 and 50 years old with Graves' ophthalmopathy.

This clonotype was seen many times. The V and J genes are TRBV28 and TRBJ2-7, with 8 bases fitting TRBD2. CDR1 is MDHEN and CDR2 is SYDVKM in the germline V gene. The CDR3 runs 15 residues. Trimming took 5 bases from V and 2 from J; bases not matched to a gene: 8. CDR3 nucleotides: TGTGCCAGCAGTCCCCCCGGGAGGGCTACCTACGAGCAGTACTTC. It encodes CASSPPGRATYEQYF.

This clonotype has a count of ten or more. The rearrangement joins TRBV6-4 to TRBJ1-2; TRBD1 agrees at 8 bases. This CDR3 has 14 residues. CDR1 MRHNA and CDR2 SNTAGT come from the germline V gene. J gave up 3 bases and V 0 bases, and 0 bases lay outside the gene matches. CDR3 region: CASSDSQGDYGYTF. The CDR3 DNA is TGTGCCAGCAGTGACTCACAGGGGGACTATGGCTACACCTTC.

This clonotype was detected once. This chain's CDR3 is CSAGTGGAYGYTF. The CDR3 coding sequence is TGCAGCGCCGGGACAGGGGGCGCGTATGGCTACACCTTC. This sequence joins TRBV29-1 and TRBJ1-2; 12 nucleotides align to TRBD1. Per the germline V gene, CDR1 is SQVTM and CDR2 is ANQGSEA. CDR3 length: 13 residues. V trimming: 7 bases; J trimming: 5 bases; junction bases outside the gene matches: 5.

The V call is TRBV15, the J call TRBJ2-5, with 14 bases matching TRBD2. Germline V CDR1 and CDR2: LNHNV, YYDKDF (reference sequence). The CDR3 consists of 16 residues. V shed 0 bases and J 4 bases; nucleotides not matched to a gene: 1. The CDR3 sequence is CATSRDGLAGGETQYF. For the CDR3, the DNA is TGTGCCACCAGCAGAGACGGACTAGCGGGAGGAGAGACCCAGTACTTC.

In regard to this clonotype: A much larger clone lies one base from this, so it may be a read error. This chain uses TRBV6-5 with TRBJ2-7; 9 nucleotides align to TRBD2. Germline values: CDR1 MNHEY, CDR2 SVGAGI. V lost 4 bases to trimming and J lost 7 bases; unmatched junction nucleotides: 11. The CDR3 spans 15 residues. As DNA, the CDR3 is TGTGCCAGCAGTTTCCCAGCGGGAGGCCTGCAGGAGCAGTACTTC. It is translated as CASSFPAGGLQEQYF.

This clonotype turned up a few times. DNA for the CDR3: TGTGCCTGGAGTGTCCCGACACTGAACACTGAAGCTTTCTTT. Its protein product is CAWSVPTLNTEAFF. The J gene is TRBJ1-1, the V gene TRBV30; D is ambiguous. Germline V gene lookup returns CDR1 GTSNPN and CDR2 SVGIG (reference sequence). V was cut by 0 bases and J by 0 bases, with 8 bases left in between. The CDR3 consists of 14 residues.

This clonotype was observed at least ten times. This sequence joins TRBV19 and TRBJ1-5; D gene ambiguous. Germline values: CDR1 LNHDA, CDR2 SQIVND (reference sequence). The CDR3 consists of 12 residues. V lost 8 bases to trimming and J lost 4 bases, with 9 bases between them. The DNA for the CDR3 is TGTGCCAGTGCCCCGAGAAATCAGCCCCAGCATTTT. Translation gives CASAPRNQPQHF.

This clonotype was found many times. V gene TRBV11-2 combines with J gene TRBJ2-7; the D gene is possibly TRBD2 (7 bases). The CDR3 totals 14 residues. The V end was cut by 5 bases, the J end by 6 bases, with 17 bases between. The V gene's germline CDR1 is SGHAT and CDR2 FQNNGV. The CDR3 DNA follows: TGTGCCAGCAGCCTGGAGGGGGGGGGGTCCGAGCAGTACTTC. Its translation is CASSLEGGGSEQYF.